The clone carrying this TCR beta chain has a handful of counts. Its target is unknown. These data come from a study of blood T cells in healthy people across ages. Then a second PCR, running roughly 6 to 11 cycles, was carried out with a sample-barcoded 5' primer and a J-beta primer mix. A tag from a template-switch adaptor with 12 random nucleotides marked each cDNA molecule. TCRdb redid the calling of the 5' RACE reads with MiXCR, one entry per CDR3 protein. Of about 1.8 million distinct CDR3 sequences in the sample, about 50% were seen once. Overall study results and limits: Long-lived donors exceeded aged donors in naive CD4+ cells and diversity.

V lost 3 bases to trimming and J lost 4 bases, with 10 bases between them. CDR1 is DFQATT, CDR2 SNEGSKA, per germline (reference sequence). The CDR3 length is 12 residues. The specimen was blood. V is TRBV20-1 and J is TRBJ2-7; possible D gene TRBD1, 6 bases. This receptor was identified in a woman aged 40 to 50 in good health. The CDR3, as DNA: TGCAGTGCTAGCCCCGACAGGTACGAGCAGTACTTC. Translating gives CSASPDRYEQYF.